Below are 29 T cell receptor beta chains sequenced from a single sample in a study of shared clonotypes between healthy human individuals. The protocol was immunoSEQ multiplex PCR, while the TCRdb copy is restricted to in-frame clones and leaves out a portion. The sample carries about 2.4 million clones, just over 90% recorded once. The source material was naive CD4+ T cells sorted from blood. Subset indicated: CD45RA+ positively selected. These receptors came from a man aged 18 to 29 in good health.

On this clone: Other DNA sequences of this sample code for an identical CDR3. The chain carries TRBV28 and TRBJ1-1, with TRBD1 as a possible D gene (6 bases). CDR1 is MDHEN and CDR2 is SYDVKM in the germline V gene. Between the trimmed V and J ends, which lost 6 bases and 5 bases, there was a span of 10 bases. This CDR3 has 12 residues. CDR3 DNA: TGTGCCAGCAGCCTTACAGGGACTGAAGCTTTCTTT. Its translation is CASSLTGTEAFF.

CDR3 amino acids: CASSSPGGWNSPLHF. CDR3 coding DNA: TGTGCCAGCAGCTCCCCGGGGGGATGGAATTCACCCCTCCACTTT. The gene calls are TRBV5-4 and TRBJ1-6; possible D gene TRBD1, 5 bases. Trimming left V 3 bases short and J 7 bases short, with 14 bases between. Germline CDR1 is SGHNT and CDR2 is YYREEE (reference sequence). The CDR3 is 15 amino acids.

CDR3 protein: CASRADRDDNQPQHF. The CDR3 region has the DNA TGCGCCAGCAGGGCCGACAGGGACGACAATCAGCCCCAGCATTTT. This chain joins TRBV10-1 and TRBJ1-5; 7 bases are a match to TRBD1. Germline V gene sequence: CDR1 WNHNN, CDR2 SYGVQD (reference sequence). The trim removed 6 bases at V and 3 bases at J, leaving 8 bases unmatched. The CDR3 extends over 15 amino acids.

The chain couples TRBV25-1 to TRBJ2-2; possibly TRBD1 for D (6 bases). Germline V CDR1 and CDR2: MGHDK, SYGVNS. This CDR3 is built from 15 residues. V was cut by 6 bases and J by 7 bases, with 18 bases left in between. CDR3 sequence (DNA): TGTGCCAGCAGCCGGGACACCGCGAACCTCGGGGAGCTGTTTTTT. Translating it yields CASSRDTANLGELFF.

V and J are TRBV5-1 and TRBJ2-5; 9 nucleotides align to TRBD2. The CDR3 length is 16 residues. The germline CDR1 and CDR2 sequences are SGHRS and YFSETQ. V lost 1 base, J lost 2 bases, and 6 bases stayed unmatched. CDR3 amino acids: CASSLWSSGEQETQYF. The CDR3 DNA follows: TGCGCCAGCAGCTTGTGGTCTAGCGGGGAACAAGAGACCCAGTACTTC.

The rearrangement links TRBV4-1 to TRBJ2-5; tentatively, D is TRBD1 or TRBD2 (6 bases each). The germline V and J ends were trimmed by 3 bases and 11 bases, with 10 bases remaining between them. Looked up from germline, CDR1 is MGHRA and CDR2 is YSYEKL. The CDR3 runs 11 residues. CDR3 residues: CASSQEGEQYF. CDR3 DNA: TGCGCCAGCAGCCAGGAGGGGGAGCAGTACTTC.

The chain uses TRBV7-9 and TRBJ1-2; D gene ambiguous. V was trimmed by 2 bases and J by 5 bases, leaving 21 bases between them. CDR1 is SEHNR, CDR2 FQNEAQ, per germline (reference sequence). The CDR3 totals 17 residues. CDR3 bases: TGTGCCAGCAGCTTACGGGAGGGTGGGGTCACCCCATATGGCTACACCTTC. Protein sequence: CASSLREGGVTPYGYTF.

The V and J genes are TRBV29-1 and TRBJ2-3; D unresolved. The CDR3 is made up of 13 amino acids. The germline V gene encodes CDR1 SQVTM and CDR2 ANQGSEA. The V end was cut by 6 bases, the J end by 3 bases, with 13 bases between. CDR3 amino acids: CSVAAPLTDTQYF. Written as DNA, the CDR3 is TGCAGCGTCGCCGCCCCCCTAACAGATACGCAGTATTTT.

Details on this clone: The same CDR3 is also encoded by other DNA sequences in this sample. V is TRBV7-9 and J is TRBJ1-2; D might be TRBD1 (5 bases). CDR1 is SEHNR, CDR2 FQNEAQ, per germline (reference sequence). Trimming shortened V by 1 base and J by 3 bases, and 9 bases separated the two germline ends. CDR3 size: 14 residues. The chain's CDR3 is CASSLGQLYYGYTF. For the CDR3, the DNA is TGTGCCAGCAGCTTAGGACAGCTATACTATGGCTACACCTTC.

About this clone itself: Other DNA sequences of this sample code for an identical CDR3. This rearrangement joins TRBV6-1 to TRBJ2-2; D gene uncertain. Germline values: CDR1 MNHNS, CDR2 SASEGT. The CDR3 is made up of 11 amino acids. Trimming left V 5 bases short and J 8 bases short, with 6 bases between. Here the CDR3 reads CASSYPGELFF. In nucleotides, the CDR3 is TGTGCCAGCAGTTATCCGGGGGAGCTGTTTTTT.

The CDR3 coding sequence is TGTGCCATCAGTCGCCCGGGGGGGGATACGCAGTATTTT. This translates into CAISRPGGDTQYF. The chain links TRBV10-3 to TRBJ2-3; 8 bases are a match to TRBD2. The V and J ends lost 5 bases and 6 bases, in that order; junction bases with no gene match: 4. In germline, CDR1 is ENHRY, CDR2 SYGVKD. This CDR3 has 13 residues.

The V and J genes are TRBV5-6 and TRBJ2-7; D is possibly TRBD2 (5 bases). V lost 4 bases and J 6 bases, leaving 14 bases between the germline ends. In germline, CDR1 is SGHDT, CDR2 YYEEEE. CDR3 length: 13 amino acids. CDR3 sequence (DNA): TGTGCCAGCAGCGAAGAGGGCCTAGGCGAGCAGTACTTC. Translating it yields CASSEEGLGEQYF.

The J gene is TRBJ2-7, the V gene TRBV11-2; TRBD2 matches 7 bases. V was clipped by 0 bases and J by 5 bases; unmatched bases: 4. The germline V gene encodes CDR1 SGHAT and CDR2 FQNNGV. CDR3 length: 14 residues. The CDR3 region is CASSLDRLAHEQYF. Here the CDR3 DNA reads TGTGCCAGCAGCTTAGATCGACTAGCCCACGAGCAGTACTTC. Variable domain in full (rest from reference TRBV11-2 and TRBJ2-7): EAGVAQSPRYKIIEKRQSVAFWCNPISGHATLYWYQQILGQGPKLLIQFQNNGVVDDSQLPKDRFSAERLKGVDSTLKIQPAKLEDSAVYLCASSLDRLAHEQYFGPGTRLTVT.

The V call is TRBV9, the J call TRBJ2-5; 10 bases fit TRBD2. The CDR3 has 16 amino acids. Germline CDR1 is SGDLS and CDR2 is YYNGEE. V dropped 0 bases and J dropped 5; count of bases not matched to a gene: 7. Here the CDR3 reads CASSVGPAGGFETQYF. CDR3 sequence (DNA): TGTGCCAGCAGCGTAGGTCCAGCGGGGGGGTTCGAGACCCAGTACTTC.

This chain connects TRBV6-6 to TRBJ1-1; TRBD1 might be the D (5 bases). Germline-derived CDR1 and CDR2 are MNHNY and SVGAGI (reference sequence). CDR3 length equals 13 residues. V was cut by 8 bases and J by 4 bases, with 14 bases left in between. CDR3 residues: CASSGTPSTEAFF. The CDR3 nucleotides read TGTGCCAGCTCTGGGACGCCGAGCACTGAAGCTTTCTTT.

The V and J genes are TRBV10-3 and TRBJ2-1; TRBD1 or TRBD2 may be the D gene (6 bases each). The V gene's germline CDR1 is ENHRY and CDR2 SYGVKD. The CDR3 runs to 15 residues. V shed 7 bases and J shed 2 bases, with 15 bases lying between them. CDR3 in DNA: TGTGCCATCAAAGGGGGAGGACTCGCCTACAATGAGCAGTTCTTC. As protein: CAIKGGGLAYNEQFF.

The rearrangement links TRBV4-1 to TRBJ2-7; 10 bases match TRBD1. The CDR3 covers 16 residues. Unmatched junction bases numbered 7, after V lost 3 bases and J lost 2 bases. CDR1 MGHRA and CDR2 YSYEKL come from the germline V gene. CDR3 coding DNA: TGCGCCAGCAGCCACGCCGGGACAGGGGTAACCTACGAGCAGTACTTC. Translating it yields CASSHAGTGVTYEQYF.

CDR3 coding DNA: TGCGCCAGCAGCCCCGGACTAGCGGGAGGAGACGAGCAGTTCTTC. It translates to CASSPGLAGGDEQFF. V gene TRBV4-3 combines with J gene TRBJ2-1, with 14 bases fitting TRBD2. Germline CDR1 LGHNA, CDR2 YSLEER. V dropped 4 bases and J dropped 10; count of bases not matched to a gene: 6. The CDR3 has 15 residues.

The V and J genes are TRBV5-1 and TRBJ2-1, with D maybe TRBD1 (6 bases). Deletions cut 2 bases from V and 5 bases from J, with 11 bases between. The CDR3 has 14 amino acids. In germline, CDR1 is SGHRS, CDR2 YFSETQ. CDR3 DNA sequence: TGCGCCAGCAGCTTAGGGGGATTTAACAATGAGCAGTTCTTC. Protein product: CASSLGGFNNEQFF.

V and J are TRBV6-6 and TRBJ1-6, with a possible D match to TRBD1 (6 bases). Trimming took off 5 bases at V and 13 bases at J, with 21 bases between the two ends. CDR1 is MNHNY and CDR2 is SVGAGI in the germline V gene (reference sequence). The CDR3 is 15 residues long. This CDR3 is CASSRAKTQGPPLHF. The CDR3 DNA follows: TGTGCCAGCAGTCGAGCGAAAACACAGGGCCCGCCCCTCCACTTT.

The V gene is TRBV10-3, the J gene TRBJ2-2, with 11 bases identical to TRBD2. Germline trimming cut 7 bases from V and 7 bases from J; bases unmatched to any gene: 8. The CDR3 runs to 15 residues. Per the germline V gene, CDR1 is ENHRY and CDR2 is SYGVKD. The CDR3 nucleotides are TGTGCCATCATGCCTAGCGGGGGGACCGACGGGGAGCTGTTTTTT. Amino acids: CAIMPSGGTDGELFF.

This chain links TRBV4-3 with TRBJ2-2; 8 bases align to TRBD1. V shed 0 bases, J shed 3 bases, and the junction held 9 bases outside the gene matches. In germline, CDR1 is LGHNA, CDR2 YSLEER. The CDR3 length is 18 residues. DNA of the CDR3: TGCGCCAGCAGCCAAGATTCAGGGGGCGCACAAGACACCGGGGAGCTGTTTTTT. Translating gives CASSQDSGGAQDTGELFF.

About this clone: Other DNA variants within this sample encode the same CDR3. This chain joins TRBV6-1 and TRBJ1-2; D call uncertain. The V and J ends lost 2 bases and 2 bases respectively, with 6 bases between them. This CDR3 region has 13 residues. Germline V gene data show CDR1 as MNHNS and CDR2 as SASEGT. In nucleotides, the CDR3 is TGTGCCAGCAGTGAAAGCGGGAACTATGGCTACACCTTC. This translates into CASSESGNYGYTF.

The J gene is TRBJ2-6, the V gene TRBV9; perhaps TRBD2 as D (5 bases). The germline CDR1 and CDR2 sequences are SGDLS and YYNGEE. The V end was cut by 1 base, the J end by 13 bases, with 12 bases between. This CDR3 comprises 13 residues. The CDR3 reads CASSVPPGGVLTF. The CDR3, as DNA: TGTGCCAGCAGCGTACCCCCCGGCGGGGTCCTGACTTTC. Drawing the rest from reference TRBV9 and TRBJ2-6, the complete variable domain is DSGVTQTPKHLITATGQRVTLRCSPRSGDLSVYWYQQSLDQGLQFLIQYYNGEERAKGNILERFSAQQFPDLHSELNLSSLELGDSALYFCASSVPPGGVLTFGAGSRLTVL.

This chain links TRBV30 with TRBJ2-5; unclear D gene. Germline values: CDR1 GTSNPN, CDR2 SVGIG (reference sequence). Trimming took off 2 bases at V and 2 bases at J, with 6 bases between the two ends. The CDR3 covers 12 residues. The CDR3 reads CAWSLMQETQYF. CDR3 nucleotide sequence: TGTGCCTGGAGTTTGATGCAAGAGACCCAGTACTTC.

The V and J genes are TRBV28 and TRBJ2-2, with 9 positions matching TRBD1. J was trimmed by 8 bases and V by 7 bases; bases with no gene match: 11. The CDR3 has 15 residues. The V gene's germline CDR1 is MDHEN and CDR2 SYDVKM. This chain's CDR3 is CASTPYGTGLGELFF. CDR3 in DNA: TGTGCCAGCACTCCTTATGGGACAGGGTTGGGGGAGCTGTTTTTT.

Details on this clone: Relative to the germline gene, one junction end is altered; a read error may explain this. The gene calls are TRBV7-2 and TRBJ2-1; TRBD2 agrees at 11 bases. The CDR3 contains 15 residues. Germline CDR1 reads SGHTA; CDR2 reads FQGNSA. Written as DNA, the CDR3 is TGTGCCAGCAGCGTAGCGGGGGGGTCCTACAATGAGCAGTTCTTC. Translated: CASSVAGGSYNEQFF.

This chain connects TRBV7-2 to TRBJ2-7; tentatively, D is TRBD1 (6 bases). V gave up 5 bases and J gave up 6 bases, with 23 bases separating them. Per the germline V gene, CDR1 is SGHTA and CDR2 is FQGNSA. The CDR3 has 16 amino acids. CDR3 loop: CASSQRPIGLGAEQYF. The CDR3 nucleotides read TGTGCCAGCAGCCAAAGGCCGATAGGATTGGGGGCCGAGCAGTACTTC.

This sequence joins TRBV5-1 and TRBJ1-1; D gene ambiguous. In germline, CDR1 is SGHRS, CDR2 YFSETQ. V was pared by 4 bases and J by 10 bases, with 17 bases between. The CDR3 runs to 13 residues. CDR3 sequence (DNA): TGCGCCAGCAGCGCCGGGCTCCAAAGCGGAGCTTTCTTT. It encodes CASSAGLQSGAFF.